The 21 T cell receptor beta chains below come from one sample, sequenced in a study of response to subunit inactivated influenza vaccine. A single record per CDR3 protein comes from TCRdb applying MiXCR to the RT-PCR reads. Among roughly 550,000 distinct CDR3 sequences, roughly 23% were seen once, and the ten largest hold approximately 3%. These data also featured in a second study, about T cells expressing NK-cell markers. That work contributes: Generation of TCR beta cDNA was performed by 5'RACE template switching incorporating UMIs.

The sample was CD4+ T cells sorted from PBMCs, taken 11 to 12 days after vaccination. Source of these receptors: a man aged 50-60 years who received an inactivated influenza vaccine.

This clonotype came up a few times. The chain links TRBV30 to TRBJ2-3; D is perhaps TRBD2 (6 bases). Per germline, CDR1 GTSNPN and CDR2 SVGIG (reference sequence). Trimming cost V 3 bases and J 6 bases, with 13 bases left between them. CDR3 length: 13 residues. CDR3 nucleotide sequence: TGTGCCTGGAGCCGGGACTCGGGGGATACGCAGTATTTT. It translates to CAWSRDSGDTQYF.

In DNA, the CDR3 is TGTGCCAGCAGCCAAGAAAGTCTGGCCCAAGAGACCCAGTACTTC. This codes for CASSQESLAQETQYF. The genes are TRBV4-2 and TRBJ2-5; D gene ambiguous. Trimming removed 0 bases at V and 1 base at J, with 9 bases between. CDR3 size: 15 residues. The germline V gene encodes CDR1 LGHNA and CDR2 YNFKEQ.

This clonotype was recorded only once. The CDR3 region has the DNA TGTGCCAGCAGCCTTGGACTAGCGGGGGGGCTGGACGAGCAGTACTTC. Residues: CASSLGLAGGLDEQYF. This chain uses TRBV28 with TRBJ2-7, with TRBD2 identical over 15 bases. This CDR3 comprises 16 residues. J was trimmed by 5 bases and V by 6 bases; bases with no gene match: 8. Germline CDR1 reads MDHEN; CDR2 reads SYDVKM.

This clonotype was recorded many times. The rearrangement joins TRBV7-2 to TRBJ2-5, with TRBD2 identical over 14 bases. CDR3 length equals 15 residues. Unmatched junction bases numbered 0, after V lost 4 bases and J lost 2 bases. Germline values: CDR1 SGHTA, CDR2 FQGNSA. In DNA form, the CDR3 reads TGTGCCAGCAGCTGGACTAGCGGGGGGCAAGAGACCCAGTACTTC. This codes for CASSWTSGGQETQYF.

This chain connects TRBV20-1 to TRBJ2-5; no clear D gene. CDR1 is DFQATT, CDR2 SNEGSKA, per germline (reference sequence). The CDR3 covers 11 residues. Trimming cost V 5 bases and J 5 bases, with 9 bases left between them. DNA for the CDR3: TGCAGTGCTGACGCCCGGGAGACCCAGTACTTC. Protein: CSADARETQYF.

This chain uses TRBV29-1 with TRBJ2-7; D remains ambiguous. This CDR3 contains 13 residues. Germline-derived CDR1 and CDR2 are SQVTM and ANQGSEA. With 7 bases removed from V and 2 bases from J, the gap between germline ends came to 15 bases. CDR3 residues: CSARAASAYEQYF. The CDR3 DNA is TGCAGCGCTCGAGCTGCCTCCGCCTACGAGCAGTACTTC.

This clonotype has a handful of counts. V and J are TRBV2 and TRBJ2-2; 7 bases match TRBD1. The CDR3 is 12 residues long. Per the germline V gene, CDR1 is SNHLY and CDR2 is FYNNEI. With 9 bases clipped from V and 6 bases from J, the junction kept 4 bases outside the gene matches. CDR3 sequence (DNA): TGTGCCAGTACAGGGGATGCCGGGGAGCTGTTTTTT. Protein product: CASTGDAGELFF.

This clonotype was seen a few times. V and J are TRBV7-2 and TRBJ1-1; perhaps TRBD1 as D (5 bases). In germline, CDR1 is SGHTA, CDR2 FQGNSA. CDR3 length: 13 residues. The V and J ends lost 6 bases and 7 bases respectively, with 15 bases between them. In nucleotides, the CDR3 is TGTGCCAGCAGAGAGACCAGGGTTGGTGAAGCTTTCTTT. Its protein is CASRETRVGEAFF. Full variable domain (rest looked up from reference TRBV7-2 and TRBJ1-1): GAGVSQSPSNKVTEKGKDVELRCDPISGHTALYWYRQSLGQGLEFLIYFQGNSAPDKSGLPSDRFSAERTGGSVSTLTIQRTQQEDSAVYLCASRETRVGEAFFGQGTRLTVV.

V usage is TRBV7-2 and J usage is TRBJ1-1; a weak D match, TRBD1 (5 bases). CDR3 length equals 11 residues. The V gene lost 3 bases and the J gene lost 11 bases, with 10 bases spanning the gap. Germline V gene lookup returns CDR1 SGHTA and CDR2 FQGNSA. DNA of the CDR3: TGTGCCAGCAGCTTGGAGGGGAGCGCTTTCTTT. Amino acids: CASSLEGSAFF.

This chain joins TRBV4-3 and TRBJ2-3; D is uncertain. V lost 0 bases to trimming and J lost 4 bases, with 8 bases between them. The germline V gene encodes CDR1 LGHNA and CDR2 YSLEER. This CDR3 contains 14 residues. For the CDR3, the DNA is TGCGCCAGCAGCCAAGAGATTAGCTCAGATACGCAGTATTTT. Translated, it gives CASSQEISSDTQYF.

This clonotype came up many times. The CDR3: CASSKKPGQSNQPQHF. As DNA, the CDR3 is TGTGCCAGTAGTAAAAAACCGGGACAGAGCAATCAGCCCCAGCATTTT. The chain has TRBV19 and TRBJ1-5; 7 bases fit TRBD1. V dropped 4 bases and J dropped 1; count of bases not matched to a gene: 7. The CDR3 has 16 amino acids. Germline assignment: CDR1 LNHDA and CDR2 SQIVND (reference sequence).

The chain joins TRBV4-3 to TRBJ2-3; 11 nucleotides align to TRBD2. V shed 0 bases, J shed 4 bases, and the junction held 6 bases outside the gene matches. Germline CDR1 reads LGHNA; CDR2 reads YSLEER. This CDR3 contains 17 residues. The CDR3 sequence is CASSQDSGRAAPDTQYF. The CDR3 region has the DNA TGCGCCAGCAGCCAAGATAGCGGGAGGGCCGCCCCAGATACGCAGTATTTT.

This rearrangement joins TRBV6-2 or TRBV6-3 to TRBJ2-5; TRBD2 matches at 7 bases. The CDR3 is 14 amino acids. Germline loops: CDR1 MNHEY, CDR2 SVGEGT. Trimming removed 7 bases from V and 11 bases from J; junction bases left unmatched: 16. The CDR3 coding sequence is TGTGCCAGCAAAGCCCGGTTAGGACTAGGTGGTCAGTACTTC. Its translation: CASKARLGLGGQYF.

This clonotype was detected only a few times. The chain is built from TRBV21-1 and TRBJ2-7; the table assigns TRBD1, which was not confirmed against the DNA. TRBV21-1 is deemed a pseudogene. The CDR3 loop spans 16 amino acids. In DNA form, the CDR3 reads TGTGCCAGCAGCTTACCGGGACAGGGGTCCTCCTACGAGCAGTACTTC. It is translated as CASSLPGQGSSYEQYF.

The chain employs TRBV29-1 and TRBJ1-1; D is undetermined. Germline-derived CDR1 and CDR2 are SQVTM and ANQGSEA. V was clipped by 4 bases and J by 0 bases, with 9 bases between them. The CDR3 extends over 13 amino acids. CDR3 residues: CSVGGRMNTEAFF. The DNA of the CDR3 is TGCAGCGTTGGCGGACGGATGAACACTGAAGCTTTCTTT.

This clonotype was seen more than once but under ten times. This sequence joins TRBV12-3 or TRBV12-4 and TRBJ2-6; D assignment may be TRBD1 or TRBD2 (6 bases each). Between the trimmed V and J ends, which lost 2 bases and 3 bases, there was a span of 17 bases. The CDR3 sequence is 18 residues long. The CDR3 nucleotides are TGTGCCAGCAGTTTATGGGTTTTCGGGGGCGATGGGGCCAACGTCCTGACTTTC. Its protein product is CASSLWVFGGDGANVLTF.

The V call is TRBV15, the J call TRBJ2-4; D is possibly TRBD1 or TRBD2 (5 bases each). V was cut by 5 bases and J by 5 bases, with 22 bases left in between. The CDR3 consists of 17 residues. Germline CDR1 LNHNV, CDR2 YYDKDF (reference sequence). The chain's CDR3 is CATSERTQGVVENIQYF. As DNA, the CDR3 is TGTGCCACCAGCGAGCGGACTCAGGGCGTTGTCGAAAACATTCAGTACTTC. The variable domain in full, with the rest retrieved from reference TRBV15 and TRBJ2-4, is DAMVIQNPRYQVTQFGKPVTLSCSQTLNHNVMYWYQQKSSQAPKLLFHYYDKDFNNEADTPDNFQSRRPNTSFCFLDIRSPGLGDTAMYLCATSERTQGVVENIQYFGAGTRLSVL.

The chain joins TRBV7-2 to TRBJ2-7, with no clear D. Trimming stripped 2 bases from V and 2 bases from J, with 7 bases between. Germline CDR1 and CDR2: SGHTA and FQGNSA. The CDR3 sequence is 13 residues long. CDR3 nucleotide sequence: TGTGCCAGCAGCTTACACGCAGCCTACGAGCAGTACTTC. Translating it yields CASSLHAAYEQYF.

The chain couples TRBV20-1 to TRBJ2-7; 11 positions agree with TRBD2. The CDR3 runs 15 residues. With V trimmed by 5 bases and J by 1 base, 7 bases remained unmatched. Germline loops: CDR1 DFQATT, CDR2 SNEGSKA (reference sequence). The CDR3 DNA follows: TGCAGTGCTTCCCCCGGGACTAGCGGTTCCTACGAGCAGTACTTC. Protein sequence: CSASPGTSGSYEQYF.

V gene TRBV3-1 combines with J gene TRBJ2-5; 9 bases align to TRBD1. J gave up 2 bases and V 6 bases, and 4 bases lay outside the gene matches. Germline CDR1 reads LGHDT; CDR2 reads YNNKEL (reference sequence). There are 14 residues in the CDR3. The CDR3 spells CASSPTGGQETQYF. CDR3 bases: TGTGCCAGCAGTCCGACAGGGGGACAAGAGACCCAGTACTTC.

The CDR3 coding sequence is TGCAGCGTTGAAGTCCTGGGAGCGAACACTGAAGCTTTCTTT. Residues: CSVEVLGANTEAFF. The V gene is TRBV29-1, the J gene TRBJ1-1, with D unclear. Germline V gene sequence: CDR1 SQVTM, CDR2 ANQGSEA. The V and J ends lost 1 base and 1 base respectively, with 10 bases between them. The CDR3 is 14 residues long.